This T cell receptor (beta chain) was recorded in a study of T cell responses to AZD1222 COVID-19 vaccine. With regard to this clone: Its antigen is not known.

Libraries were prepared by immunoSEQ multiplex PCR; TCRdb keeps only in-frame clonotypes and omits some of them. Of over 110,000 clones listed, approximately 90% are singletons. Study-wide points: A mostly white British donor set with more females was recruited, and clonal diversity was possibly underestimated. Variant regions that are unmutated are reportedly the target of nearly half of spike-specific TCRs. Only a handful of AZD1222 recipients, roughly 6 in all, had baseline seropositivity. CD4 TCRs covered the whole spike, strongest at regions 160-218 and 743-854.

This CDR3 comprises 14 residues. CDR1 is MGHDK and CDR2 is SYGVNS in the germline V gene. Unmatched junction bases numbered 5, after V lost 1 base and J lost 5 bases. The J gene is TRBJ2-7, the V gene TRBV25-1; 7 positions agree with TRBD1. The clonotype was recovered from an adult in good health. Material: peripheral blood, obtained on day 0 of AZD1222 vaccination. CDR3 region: CASSESRGHHEQYF. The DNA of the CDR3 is TGTGCCAGCAGTGAATCGAGGGGGCACCACGAGCAGTACTTC.